These 30 T cell receptor beta chains came from one sample sequenced in a study of blood T cell repertoires in COVID-19. Produced via immunoSEQ multiplex PCR; TCRdb's table is partial and in-frame only. The repertoire consists of hundreds of thousands of clones, with around 89% occurring once and the leading ten covering more than 3.5%. Specimen: PBMCs or T cells enriched from blood (not recorded which). These TCRs come from a woman in her 30s who had recovered from COVID-19.

This clone was counted a few times. This chain links TRBV6-2 or TRBV6-3 with TRBJ1-1; unclear D gene. The CDR3 has 13 amino acids. V was clipped by 2 bases and J by 9 bases, with 13 bases between them. Per the germline V gene, CDR1 is MNHEY and CDR2 is SVGEGT. The CDR3 DNA sequence: TGTGCCAGCAGTTACACTCCGCAACAGAAAGCTTTCTTT. Its translation is CASSYTPQQKAFF.

The gene calls are TRBV11-1 and TRBJ2-4; D may be TRBD2 (5 bases). Germline CDR1 is SGHAT and CDR2 is FQDESV (reference sequence). Trimming removed 4 bases from V and 8 bases from J, with 15 bases in between. The CDR3 spans 14 residues. The CDR3 DNA reads as TGTGCCAGCAGCTCGAGGGTCTCTAGGGACATTCAGTACTTC. This encodes CASSSRVSRDIQYF.

This chain uses TRBV9 with TRBJ1-2, with D possibly TRBD1 on 5 matching bases. The germline CDR1 and CDR2 sequences are SGDLS and YYNGEE. Between the trimmed V and J ends, which lost 3 bases and 8 bases, there was a span of 14 bases. The CDR3 spans 13 residues. Here the CDR3 reads CASSGTRAGGYTF. Here the CDR3 DNA reads TGTGCCAGCAGCGGGACCAGGGCTGGGGGCTACACCTTC. Combining the CDR3 with reference TRBV9 and TRBJ1-2 gives the whole variable domain DSGVTQTPKHLITATGQRVTLRCSPRSGDLSVYWYQQSLDQGLQFLIQYYNGEERAKGNILERFSAQQFPDLHSELNLSSLELGDSALYFCASSGTRAGGYTFGSGTRLTVV.

The J gene is TRBJ1-3, the V gene TRBV5-6, with TRBD1 identical over 8 bases. The germline V gene has CDR1 SGHDT and CDR2 YYEEEE. The CDR3 length is 17 residues. Trimming at V came to 3 bases and at J to 0 bases, leaving 8 bases not matched to a gene. CDR3 nucleotides: TGTGCCAGCAGCTCGCCGGGACAGGCCATCTCTGGAAACACCATATATTTT. The encoded protein is CASSSPGQAISGNTIYF.

This clone came up once. The genes are TRBV20-1 and TRBJ1-4, with 7 bases fitting TRBD1. With V trimmed by 3 bases and J by 1 base, 11 bases remained unmatched. Germline assignment: CDR1 DFQATT and CDR2 SNEGSKA (reference sequence). The CDR3 runs 17 residues. CDR3 DNA sequence: TGCAGTGCTAGTCCACAGGGGAGTCTAGTAACTAATGAAAAACTGTTTTTT. Amino acids: CSASPQGSLVTNEKLFF.

The chain combines TRBV10-3 with TRBJ2-1; D is perhaps TRBD2 (6 bases). The CDR3 length is 15 residues. Trimming removed 11 bases from V and 6 bases from J, with 23 bases in between. Germline CDR1 ENHRY, CDR2 SYGVKD. CDR3 bases: TGTGCCTCCGGGGGAACTAGCCCTTCTGGCAATGAGCAGTTCTTC. The encoded protein is CASGGTSPSGNEQFF.

The chain is built from TRBV10-1 and TRBJ2-7; TRBD1 matches 9 bases. Germline CDR1 WNHNN, CDR2 SYGVQD (reference sequence). Trimming removed 3 bases from V and 2 bases from J; junction bases left unmatched: 17. The CDR3 spans 19 residues. The DNA for the CDR3 is TGCGCCAGCAGTGATACCGGGACAGGGAAATCGGTCCACGCCTACGAGCAGTACTTC. Amino acids: CASSDTGTGKSVHAYEQYF.

V usage is TRBV5-4 and J usage is TRBJ2-1; maybe TRBD1 (5 bases). Trimming took off 0 bases at V and 1 base at J, with 8 bases between the two ends. CDR3 size: 15 residues. Germline CDR1 SGHNT, CDR2 YYREEE (reference sequence). CDR3 sequence: CASSLEAGSYNEQFF. The CDR3 bases are TGTGCCAGCAGCTTGGAGGCAGGGTCCTACAATGAGCAGTTCTTC. Combining the CDR3 with reference TRBV5-4 and TRBJ2-1 gives the whole variable domain ETGVTQSPTHLIKTRGQQVTLRCSSQSGHNTVSWYQQALGQGPQFIFQYYREEENGRGNFPPRFSGLQFPNYSSELNVNALELDDSALYLCASSLEAGSYNEQFFGPGTRLTVL.

V and J are TRBV29-1 and TRBJ1-5, with D perhaps matching TRBD1 (6 bases). V lost 7 bases, J lost 0 bases, and 13 bases lay in between. CDR3 length: 14 residues. In germline, CDR1 is SQVTM, CDR2 ANQGSEA. CDR3 region: CSAKTGNSNQPQHF. The CDR3 nucleotides read TGCAGCGCCAAGACAGGTAATAGCAATCAGCCCCAGCATTTT.

The rearrangement uses TRBV2 and TRBJ2-7, with no clear D. Trimming removed 8 bases at V and 1 base at J, with 18 bases between. The CDR3 has 15 residues. CDR1 SNHLY and CDR2 FYNNEI come from the germline V gene. The CDR3 bases are TGTGCCAGCGGTCGCAGGCTTATCACTTCCTACGAGCAGTACTTC. It codes for CASGRRLITSYEQYF.

The chain joins TRBV7-2 to TRBJ1-5; TRBD1 aligns across 8 bases. From germline, CDR1 is SGHTA and CDR2 FQGNSA. Losses at the gene ends were 3 bases for V and 1 base for J; bases not matched to a gene: 2. The CDR3 extends over 15 amino acids. Written as DNA, the CDR3 is TGTGCCAGCAGCTTTGCAGGGGGCAGCAATCAGCCCCAGCATTTT. Translation gives CASSFAGGSNQPQHF.

The genes are TRBV2 and TRBJ1-6, with D hard to call. This CDR3 spans 13 amino acids. V lost 2 bases and J 8 bases, leaving 7 bases between the germline ends. The germline V gene encodes CDR1 SNHLY and CDR2 FYNNEI. The CDR3 here is CASSEYQDSPLHF. CDR3 DNA: TGTGCCAGCAGTGAATATCAGGATTCACCCCTCCACTTT.

This rearrangement joins TRBV27 to TRBJ2-2, with 7 positions matching TRBD1. This CDR3 contains 13 residues. V was pared by 6 bases and J by 8 bases, with 6 bases of the junction left unmatched. The germline V gene encodes CDR1 MNHEY and CDR2 SMNVEV (reference sequence). CDR3 DNA: TGTGCCAGCAGACTAACAGGGGTAGGGGAGCTGTTTTTT. Translation gives CASRLTGVGELFF.

The rearrangement joins TRBV4-2 to TRBJ2-1, with 9 bases fitting TRBD2. Germline V lookup: CDR1 LGHNA, CDR2 YNFKEQ. The CDR3 is 15 residues long. V lost 5 bases and J lost 4; bases outside the gene matches: 6. The CDR3 sequence is CASSSRLAVYNEQFF. Written as DNA, the CDR3 is TGTGCCAGCAGCTCCCGACTAGCGGTATACAATGAGCAGTTCTTC.

This chain joins TRBV4-3 and TRBJ2-7, with 14 positions matching TRBD2. Germline V CDR1 and CDR2: LGHNA, YSLEER. With V trimmed by 2 bases and J by 4 bases, 7 bases remained unmatched. The CDR3 runs to 17 residues. The DNA of the CDR3 is TGCGCCAGCAGCCAACTAAGGACTAGCGGGAGGACTTACGAGCAGTACTTC. It is translated as CASSQLRTSGRTYEQYF.

The chain recombines TRBV28 with TRBJ1-2, with a possible D match to TRBD1 (6 bases). V was cut by 3 bases and J by 3 bases, with 8 bases left in between. Per the germline V gene, CDR1 is MDHEN and CDR2 is SYDVKM. The CDR3 runs 13 residues. The CDR3 protein is CASSLDRDYGYTF. The CDR3 nucleotides read TGTGCCAGCAGTTTGGACAGAGACTATGGCTACACCTTC.

V usage is TRBV28 and J usage is TRBJ1-4; D is perhaps TRBD1 (6 bases). Trimming removed 3 bases from V and 8 bases from J, with 16 bases in between. The CDR3 extends over 15 amino acids. Germline CDR1 is MDHEN and CDR2 is SYDVKM. CDR3 loop: CASSLPGRGIEKLFF. DNA of the CDR3: TGTGCCAGCAGTTTGCCTGGGAGGGGGATCGAAAAACTGTTTTTT. Combining the CDR3 with reference TRBV28 and TRBJ1-4 gives the whole variable domain DVKVTQSSRYLVKRTGEKVFLECVQDMDHENMFWYRQDPGLGLRLIYFSYDVKMKEKGDIPEGYSVSREKKERFSLILESASTNQTSMYLCASSLPGRGIEKLFFGSGTQLSVL.

This chain joins TRBV11-2 and TRBJ1-1; D is possibly TRBD1 (6 bases). The CDR3 length is 15 residues. Germline CDR1 SGHAT, CDR2 FQNNGV. Trimming pared 1 base from V and 5 bases from J, leaving 14 bases between. The CDR3 loop is CASSLVPGVGTEAFF. In nucleotides, the CDR3 is TGTGCCAGCAGCTTAGTCCCAGGGGTGGGTACTGAAGCTTTCTTT.

The rearrangement uses TRBV21-1 and TRBJ1-1; the DNA was not compared with TRBD1, the D call given in the table. TRBV21-1 is a documented pseudogene. This CDR3 comprises 17 residues. This CDR3 reads CASTPPGRRGPDTEAFF. In DNA, the CDR3 is TGTGCCAGCACCCCCCCCGGCCGCAGGGGGCCGGACACTGAAGCTTTCTTT.

This chain links TRBV27 with TRBJ1-1; D is uncertain. V was clipped by 5 bases and J by 13 bases, with 20 bases between them. Looked up from germline, CDR1 is MNHEY and CDR2 is SMNVEV (reference sequence). This CDR3 has 13 residues. CDR3 in DNA: TGTGCCAGCAGTCCCAACCGGGGTTCGAATGATTTCTTT. Translating gives CASSPNRGSNDFF.

The CDR3 spells CATSDPGTGAYEQYF. CDR3 bases: TGTGCCACCAGTGACCCCGGGACAGGTGCCTACGAGCAGTACTTC. The chain has TRBV24-1 and TRBJ2-7, with 8 nucleotides matching TRBD1. J was trimmed by 2 bases and V by 4 bases; bases with no gene match: 6. This CDR3 comprises 15 residues. CDR1 KGHDR and CDR2 SFDVKD come from the germline V gene.

The rearrangement uses TRBV18 and TRBJ1-1, with D uncertain. The CDR3 sequence is 12 residues long. With 9 bases removed from V and 2 bases from J, the gap between germline ends came to 10 bases. Germline lookup yields CDR1 KGHSH and CDR2 LQKENI. The CDR3, as DNA: TGTGCCAGTAAACAGAGAAACACTGAAGCTTTCTTT. Translating it yields CASKQRNTEAFF.

The rearrangement links TRBV19 to TRBJ2-6; TRBD1 aligns across 8 bases. Per germline, CDR1 LNHDA and CDR2 SQIVND (reference sequence). V lost 5 bases to trimming and J lost 4 bases; unmatched junction nucleotides: 10. The CDR3 has 17 amino acids. CDR3 coding DNA: TGTGCCAGTAGTGGAGGACAGGGAACGGCCGGGGCCAACGTCCTGACTTTC. It translates to CASSGGQGTAGANVLTF.

V and J are TRBV30 and TRBJ2-7, with D uncertain. V gave up 3 bases and J gave up 2 bases, with 11 bases separating them. The CDR3 consists of 13 residues. CDR1 and CDR2 (germline): GTSNPN, SVGIG (reference sequence). Here the CDR3 DNA reads TGTGCCTGGAGGACACCCAACGCCTACGAGCAGTACTTC. Its translation is CAWRTPNAYEQYF. Full variable domain (remainder filled in from reference TRBV30 and TRBJ2-7): SQTIHQWPATLVQPVGSPLSLECTVEGTSNPNLYWYRQAAGRGLQLLFYSVGIGQISSEVPQNLSASRPQDRQFILSSKKLLLSDSGFYLCAWRTPNAYEQYFGPGTRLTVT.

This clone was observed a single time. The V call is TRBV5-4, the J call TRBJ2-5, with 8 bases lining up with TRBD2. Germline V lookup: CDR1 SGHNT, CDR2 YYREEE (reference sequence). The CDR3 is 13 residues long. V lost 1 base, J lost 4 bases, and 0 bases stayed unmatched. The DNA of the CDR3 is TGTGCCAGCAGCTTGCGGGGGGGAGAGACCCAGTACTTC. Protein product: CASSLRGGETQYF. The full variable domain, with the rest looked up from reference TRBV5-4 and TRBJ2-5, is ETGVTQSPTHLIKTRGQQVTLRCSSQSGHNTVSWYQQALGQGPQFIFQYYREEENGRGNFPPRFSGLQFPNYSSELNVNALELDDSALYLCASSLRGGETQYFGPGTRLLVL.

V usage is TRBV7-9 and J usage is TRBJ2-1, with D perhaps TRBD2 (6 bases). V dropped 3 bases and J dropped 9 bases, with 6 bases sitting between them. The CDR3 has 11 amino acids. Germline V gene data show CDR1 as SEHNR and CDR2 as FQNEAQ (reference sequence). CDR3 loop: CASSLEGEQFF. In nucleotides, the CDR3 is TGTGCCAGCAGCTTGGAGGGTGAGCAGTTCTTC. The variable domain in full, with the rest retrieved from reference TRBV7-9 and TRBJ2-1, is DTGVSQNPRHKITKRGQNVTFRCDPISEHNRLYWYRQTLGQGPEFLTYFQNEAQLEKSRLLSDRFSAERPKGSFSTLEIQRTEQGDSAMYLCASSLEGEQFFGPGTRLTVL.

The V call is TRBV30, the J call TRBJ2-2; tentative D call: TRBD1 (6 bases). This CDR3 is 14 amino acids long. Deletions cut 3 bases from V and 5 bases from J, with 13 bases between. The germline V gene encodes CDR1 GTSNPN and CDR2 SVGIG (reference sequence). CDR3 coding DNA: TGTGCCTGGAGGGGGGCCATATTAACCGGGGAGCTGTTTTTT. Protein sequence: CAWRGAILTGELFF.

The rearrangement uses TRBV21-1 and TRBJ2-1; the table's TRBD1 call for D was not verified on the DNA. TRBV21-1 represents a pseudogene. There are 16 residues in the CDR3. In DNA, the CDR3 is TGTGCCAGCAGCAAGAGCCGGGACAGGGACCACAATGAGCAGTTCTTC. Translation gives CASSKSRDRDHNEQFF.

The rearrangement uses TRBV5-1 and TRBJ1-5; 8 bases match TRBD1. CDR1 is SGHRS, CDR2 YFSETQ, per germline. Trimming at V came to 2 bases and at J to 0 bases, leaving 4 bases not matched to a gene. The CDR3 is made up of 16 amino acids. CDR3 DNA: TGCGCCAGCAGCTTAGGGACAGGCGTTAGCAATCAGCCCCAGCATTTT. Protein sequence: CASSLGTGVSNQPQHF.

The chain combines TRBV2 with TRBJ2-2; D possibly corresponds to TRBD2 (5 bases). CDR1 is SNHLY, CDR2 FYNNEI, per germline. CDR3 length: 15 amino acids. Trimming pared 4 bases from V and 2 bases from J, leaving 11 bases between. CDR3 protein: CASSVERLNTGELFF. Written as DNA, the CDR3 is TGTGCCAGCAGTGTTGAGCGGTTAAACACCGGGGAGCTGTTTTTT.